This TCR beta chain stems from a study of human T cells and chemical hapten exposure. In the study overall: Subjects had 2% DPC placed on 2 cm by 2 cm of upper inner arm skin for sensitization. All through the approximately 22-week study, the scalp of each patient received diphenylcyclopropenone doses weekly. Findings and caveats of the study: While controls formed fewer of them, expanded TCRs formed significantly more large CDR3 similarity clusters. TCRs exceeding 1 in 1000 frequency stayed unchanged with DPC sensitization.

This clonotype was observed many times. Its antigen remains unidentified. TCRdb recomputed calls from the RACE reads with MiXCR, one row per CDR3 protein. This table holds 45,000 to 65,000 distinct CDR3 sequences, more than 7.5% found once. The time point is: pre-sensitization, week 0. Described treatment: therapeutic diphenylcyclopropenone sensitization with weekly scalp DPC. Germline CDR1 and CDR2: MDHEN and SYDVKM. The CDR3 extends over 14 amino acids. V was trimmed by 3 bases and J by 3 bases, leaving 10 bases between them. This receptor was obtained from a man aged 40-49 years with alopecia areata. Some clones in this sample may be carry-over from other donors' samples. This chain links TRBV28 with TRBJ2-3, with D hard to call. The sequencing here drew on whole blood, taken in connection with sensitization to the hapten diphenylcyclopropenone (DPC). In DNA form, the CDR3 reads TGTGCCAGCAGTTTCGACGGGCCGACAGATACGCAGTATTTT. It yields the protein CASSFDGPTDTQYF.